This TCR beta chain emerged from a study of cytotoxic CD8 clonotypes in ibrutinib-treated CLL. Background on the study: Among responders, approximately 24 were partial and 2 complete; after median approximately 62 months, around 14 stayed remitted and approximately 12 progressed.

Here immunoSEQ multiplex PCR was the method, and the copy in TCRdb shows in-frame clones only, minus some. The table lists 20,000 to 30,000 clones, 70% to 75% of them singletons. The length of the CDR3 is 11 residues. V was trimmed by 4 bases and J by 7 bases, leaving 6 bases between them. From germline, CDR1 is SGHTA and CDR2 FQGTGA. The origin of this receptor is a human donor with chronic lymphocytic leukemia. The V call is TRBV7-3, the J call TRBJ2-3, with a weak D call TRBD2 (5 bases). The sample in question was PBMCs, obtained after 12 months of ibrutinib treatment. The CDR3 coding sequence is TGTGCCAGCAGCTCCGGGAATACGCAGTATTTT. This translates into CASSSGNTQYF.